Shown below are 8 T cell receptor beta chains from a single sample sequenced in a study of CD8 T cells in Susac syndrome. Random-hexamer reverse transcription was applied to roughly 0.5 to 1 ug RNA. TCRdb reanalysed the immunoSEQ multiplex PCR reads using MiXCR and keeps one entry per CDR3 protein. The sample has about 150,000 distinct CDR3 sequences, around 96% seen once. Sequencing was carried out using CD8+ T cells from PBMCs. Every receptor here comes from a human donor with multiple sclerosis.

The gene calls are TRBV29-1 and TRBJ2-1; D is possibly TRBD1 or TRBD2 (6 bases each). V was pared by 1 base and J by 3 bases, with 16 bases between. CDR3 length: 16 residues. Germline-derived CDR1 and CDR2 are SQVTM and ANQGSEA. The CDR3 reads CSVEVPKGGGYNEQFF. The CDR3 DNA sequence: TGCAGCGTTGAAGTCCCCAAGGGGGGCGGCTACAATGAGCAGTTCTTC.

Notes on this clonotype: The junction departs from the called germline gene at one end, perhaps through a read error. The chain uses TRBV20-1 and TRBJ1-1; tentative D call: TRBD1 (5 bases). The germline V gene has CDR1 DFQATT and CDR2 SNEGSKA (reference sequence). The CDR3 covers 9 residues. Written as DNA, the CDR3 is TGCAGTGCTCCAAGGGAAGGGGCCTTT. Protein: CSAPREGAF.

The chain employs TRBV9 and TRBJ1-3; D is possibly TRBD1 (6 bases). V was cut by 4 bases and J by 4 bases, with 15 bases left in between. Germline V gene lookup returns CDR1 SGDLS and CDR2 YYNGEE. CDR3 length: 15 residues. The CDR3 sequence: CASSPMEGEGNTIYF. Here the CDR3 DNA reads TGTGCCAGCAGCCCGATGGAGGGGGAAGGAAACACCATATATTTT.

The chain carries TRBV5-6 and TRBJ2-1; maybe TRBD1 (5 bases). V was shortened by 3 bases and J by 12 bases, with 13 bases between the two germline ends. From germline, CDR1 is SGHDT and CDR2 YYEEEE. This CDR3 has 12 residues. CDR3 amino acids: CASSSTGVAQFF. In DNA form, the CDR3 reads TGTGCCAGCAGCTCAACAGGTGTCGCGCAGTTCTTC.

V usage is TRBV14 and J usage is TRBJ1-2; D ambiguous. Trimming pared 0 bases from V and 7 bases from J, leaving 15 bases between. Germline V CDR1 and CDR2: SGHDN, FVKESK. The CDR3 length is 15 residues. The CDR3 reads CASSQDAGDASGYTF. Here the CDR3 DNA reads TGTGCCAGCAGCCAAGATGCAGGCGACGCGAGTGGCTACACCTTC.

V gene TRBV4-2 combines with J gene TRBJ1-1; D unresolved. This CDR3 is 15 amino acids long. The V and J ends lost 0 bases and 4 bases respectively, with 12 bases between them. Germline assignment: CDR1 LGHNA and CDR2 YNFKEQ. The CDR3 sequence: CASSQEGGKSTEAFF. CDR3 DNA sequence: TGTGCCAGCAGCCAAGAGGGAGGGAAAAGCACTGAAGCTTTCTTT.

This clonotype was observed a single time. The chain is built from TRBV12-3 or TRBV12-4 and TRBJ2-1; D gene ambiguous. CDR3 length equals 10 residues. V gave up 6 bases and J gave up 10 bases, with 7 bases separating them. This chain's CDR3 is CASRGREQFF. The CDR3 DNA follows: TGTGCCAGCAGGGGCAGGGAGCAGTTCTTC.

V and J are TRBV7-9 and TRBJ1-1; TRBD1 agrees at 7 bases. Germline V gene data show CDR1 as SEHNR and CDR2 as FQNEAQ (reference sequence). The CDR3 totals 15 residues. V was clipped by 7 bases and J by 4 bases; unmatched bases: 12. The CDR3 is CASTMTEGQLTEAFF. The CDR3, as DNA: TGTGCCAGCACCATGACTGAGGGACAGCTCACTGAAGCTTTCTTT. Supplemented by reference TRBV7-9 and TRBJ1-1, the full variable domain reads DTGVSQNPRHKITKRGQNVTFRCDPISEHNRLYWYRQTLGQGPEFLTYFQNEAQLEKSRLLSDRFSAERPKGSFSTLEIQRTEQGDSAMYLCASTMTEGQLTEAFFGQGTRLTVV.